This TCR beta chain was obtained from a study of blood T cells in healthy people across ages. The second PCR ran about 6 to 11 cycles with a sample-barcoded 5' primer and J-beta primers. TCRdb re-analysed the 5' RACE reads in MiXCR, keeping a single row per CDR3 protein. The table shows around 820,000 distinct CDR3 sequences, with roughly 25% occurring only once. Per germline, CDR1 LNHDA and CDR2 SQIVND (reference sequence). Trimming took off 5 bases at V and 5 bases at J, with 12 bases between the two ends. The length of the CDR3 is 13 residues. Another study also made use of these data, one on T cells of mothers and their children. That publication notes: Researchers put all of the extracted RNA into cDNA synthesis, using roughly 1.5 ug per 15 ul.

The sample was blood. The chain links TRBV19 to TRBJ1-2; D is uncertain. This clonotype was obtained from a boy aged 5-17 years in good health. The CDR3 sequence: CASSPPSWYGYTF. In DNA form, the CDR3 reads TGTGCCAGTAGTCCCCCGTCTTGGTATGGCTACACCTTC.